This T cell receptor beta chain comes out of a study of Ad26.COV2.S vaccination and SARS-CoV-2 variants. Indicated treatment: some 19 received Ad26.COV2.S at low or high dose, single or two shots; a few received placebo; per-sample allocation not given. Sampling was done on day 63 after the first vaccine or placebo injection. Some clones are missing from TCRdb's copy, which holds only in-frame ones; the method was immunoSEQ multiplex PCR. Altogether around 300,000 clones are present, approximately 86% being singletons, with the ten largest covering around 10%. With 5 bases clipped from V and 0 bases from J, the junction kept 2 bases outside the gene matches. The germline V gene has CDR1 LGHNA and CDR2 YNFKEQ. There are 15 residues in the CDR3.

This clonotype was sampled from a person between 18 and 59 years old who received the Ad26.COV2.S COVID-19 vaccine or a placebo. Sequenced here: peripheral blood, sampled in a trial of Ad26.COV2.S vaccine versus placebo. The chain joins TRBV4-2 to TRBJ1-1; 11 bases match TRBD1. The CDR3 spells CASSWTGGVNTEAFF. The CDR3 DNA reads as TGTGCCAGCAGCTGGACAGGGGGCGTGAACACTGAAGCTTTCTTT.